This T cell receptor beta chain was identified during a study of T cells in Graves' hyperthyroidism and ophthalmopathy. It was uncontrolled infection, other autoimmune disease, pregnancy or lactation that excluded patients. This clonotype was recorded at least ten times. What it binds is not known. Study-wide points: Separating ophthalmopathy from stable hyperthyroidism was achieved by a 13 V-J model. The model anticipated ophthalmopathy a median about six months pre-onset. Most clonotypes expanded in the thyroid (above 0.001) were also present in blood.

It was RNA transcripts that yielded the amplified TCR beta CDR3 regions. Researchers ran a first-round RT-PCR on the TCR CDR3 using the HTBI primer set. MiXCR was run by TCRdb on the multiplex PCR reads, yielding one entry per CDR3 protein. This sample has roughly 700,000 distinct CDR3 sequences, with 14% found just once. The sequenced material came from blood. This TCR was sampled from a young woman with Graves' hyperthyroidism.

CDR3 nucleotide sequence: TGTGCCAGCAACTATAGAGACAGTTCCGGCTACACCTTC. Its protein is CASNYRDSSGYTF. The chain combines TRBV2 with TRBJ1-2; tentative D call: TRBD1 (5 bases). Germline assignment: CDR1 SNHLY and CDR2 FYNNEI. CDR3 length: 13 amino acids. V gave up 7 bases and J gave up 8 bases, with 17 bases separating them. Filled out from reference TRBV2 and TRBJ1-2, the complete variable domain reads EPEVTQTPSHQVTQMGQEVILRCVPISNHLYFYWYRQILGQKVEFLVSFYNNEISEKSEIFDDQFSVERPDGSNFTLKIRSTKLEDSAMYFCASNYRDSSGYTFGSGTRLTVV.